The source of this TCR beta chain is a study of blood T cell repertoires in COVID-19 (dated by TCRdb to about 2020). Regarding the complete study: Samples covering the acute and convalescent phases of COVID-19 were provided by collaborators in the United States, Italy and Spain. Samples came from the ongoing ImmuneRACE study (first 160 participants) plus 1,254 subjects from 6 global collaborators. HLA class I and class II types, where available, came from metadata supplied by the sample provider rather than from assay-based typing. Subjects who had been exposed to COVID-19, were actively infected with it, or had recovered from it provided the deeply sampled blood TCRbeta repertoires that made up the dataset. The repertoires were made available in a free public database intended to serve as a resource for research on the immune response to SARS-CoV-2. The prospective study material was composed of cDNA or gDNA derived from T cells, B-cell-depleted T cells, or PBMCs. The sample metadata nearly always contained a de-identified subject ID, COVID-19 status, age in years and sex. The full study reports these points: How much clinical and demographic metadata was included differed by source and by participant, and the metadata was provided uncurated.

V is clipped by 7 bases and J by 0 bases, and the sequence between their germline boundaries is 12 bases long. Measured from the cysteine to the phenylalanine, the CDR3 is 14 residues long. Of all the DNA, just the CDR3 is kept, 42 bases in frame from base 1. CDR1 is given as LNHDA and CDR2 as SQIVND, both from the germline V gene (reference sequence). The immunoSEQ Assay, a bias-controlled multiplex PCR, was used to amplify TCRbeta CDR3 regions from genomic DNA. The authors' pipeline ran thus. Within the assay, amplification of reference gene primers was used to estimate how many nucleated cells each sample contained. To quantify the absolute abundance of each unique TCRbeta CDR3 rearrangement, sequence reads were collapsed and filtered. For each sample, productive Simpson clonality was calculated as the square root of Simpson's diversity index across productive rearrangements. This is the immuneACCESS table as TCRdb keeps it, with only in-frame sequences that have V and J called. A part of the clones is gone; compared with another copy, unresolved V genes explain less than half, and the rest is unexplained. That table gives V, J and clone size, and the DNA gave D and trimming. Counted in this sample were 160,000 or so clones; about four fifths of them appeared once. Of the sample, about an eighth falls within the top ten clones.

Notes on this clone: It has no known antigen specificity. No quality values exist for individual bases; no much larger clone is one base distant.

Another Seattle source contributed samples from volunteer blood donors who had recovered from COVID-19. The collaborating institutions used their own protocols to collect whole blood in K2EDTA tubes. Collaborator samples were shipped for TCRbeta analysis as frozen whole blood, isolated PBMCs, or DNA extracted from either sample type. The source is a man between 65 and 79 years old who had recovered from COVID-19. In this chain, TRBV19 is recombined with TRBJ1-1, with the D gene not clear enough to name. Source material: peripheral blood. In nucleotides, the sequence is TGTGCCAGTACCCGGAGGGATTTGAACACTGAAGCTTTCTTT. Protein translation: CASTRRDLNTEAFF.